A single sample is the source of the 22 T cell receptor beta chains below, sequenced in a study of beta chain features in type 1 diabetes (dated by TCRdb to 2017 to 2018). The study at large found these results: A moderate but significant shortening of TCRB CDR3 length was observed in type 1 diabetes patients in all four CD4+ subsets.

No antigens are known for them. Libraries were constructed by the immunoSEQ multiplex PCR assay. The High Capacity cDNA Reverse Transcription Kit was used to reverse transcribe all of the isolated RNA, meaning that expressed TCRB transcripts were what got sequenced. This immuneACCESS table, as held by TCRdb, lists in-frame sequences with V and J called but not all clones. Of the missing ones, under half trace to an unresolved V gene in checked studies; the others have no known cause. The sample data list 250,000 to 300,000 clones, and 13% to 15% of these were observed just once. The ten most abundant clones make up more than 0.015% of the sample. Sequenced: naive CD4+ T cells from blood. Per the publication, the cell subset or site label means: true naive CD4+ T cells. Every receptor here comes from a man aged 25-45 years with type 1 diabetes.

V is TRBV9 and J is TRBJ2-1; perhaps TRBD2 as D (7 bases). Germline CDR1 and CDR2: SGDLS and YYNGEE. This CDR3 has 16 amino acids. V was trimmed by 2 bases and J by 6 bases, leaving 18 bases between them. CDR3 coding DNA: TGTGCCAGCAGCGTCCTAGGGGGGACTACCAGCAATGAGCAGTTCTTC. It is translated as CASSVLGGTTSNEQFF. Complete variable domain (other parts from reference TRBV9 and TRBJ2-1): DSGVTQTPKHLITATGQRVTLRCSPRSGDLSVYWYQQSLDQGLQFLIQYYNGEERAKGNILERFSAQQFPDLHSELNLSSLELGDSALYFCASSVLGGTTSNEQFFGPGTRLTVL.

The chain carries TRBV6-5 and TRBJ2-1; 10 nucleotides match TRBD2. The CDR3 totals 15 residues. The V and J ends lost 6 bases and 4 bases, in that order; junction bases with no gene match: 6. Germline V gene lookup returns CDR1 MNHEY and CDR2 SVGAGI. CDR3 nucleotide sequence: TGTGCCAGCAGCCGTGGACTAGCGGCTTACAATGAGCAGTTCTTC. Translation: CASSRGLAAYNEQFF.

This clone was recorded a few times. This chain connects TRBV6-6 to TRBJ2-7, with D perhaps matching TRBD1 (6 bases). V was clipped by 2 bases and J by 4 bases, with 15 bases between them. CDR3 length: 15 residues. CDR1 and CDR2 from the germline V gene are MNHNY and SVGAGI (reference sequence). In DNA, the CDR3 is TGTGCCAGCAGTTACCCTGGACAGTCCACGTACGAGCAGTACTTC. It yields the protein CASSYPGQSTYEQYF.

This clone was counted only a few times. The sample carries other DNA sequences with the same CDR3. Written as DNA, the CDR3 is TGTGCCAGCAGCCGTGACAGAGTCACAGATACGCAGTATTTT. Its protein product is CASSRDRVTDTQYF. The V and J genes are TRBV7-2 and TRBJ2-3; D might be TRBD1 (5 bases). Per the germline V gene, CDR1 is SGHTA and CDR2 is FQGNSA. This CDR3 has 14 amino acids. Trimming cost V 5 bases and J 2 bases, with 11 bases left between them.

The chain links TRBV28 to TRBJ1-2; 7 bases are shared with TRBD1. CDR3 length equals 15 residues. Germline V gives CDR1 MDHEN, CDR2 SYDVKM. V shed 2 bases and J 7 bases; nucleotides not matched to a gene: 10. CDR3 loop: CASSLVGGGYSGYTF. CDR3 coding DNA: TGTGCCAGCAGTTTAGTAGGGGGCGGATACAGTGGCTACACCTTC.

The V gene is TRBV12-2, the J gene TRBJ2-5; the D call of TRBD1 is as the table states it, not checked on the DNA. TRBV12-2 is labeled a pseudogene. The CDR3 sequence is 16 residues long. DNA of the CDR3: TGTGCAAGTCGCTTAGACCCTCGGAAGGGGAAAGAGACCCAGTACTTC. Its protein is CASRLDPRKGKETQYF.

The V gene is TRBV6-1, the J gene TRBJ1-4; 8 nucleotides agree with TRBD1. The ends lost 4 bases at V and 0 bases at J; junction bases unmatched: 4. The CDR3 sequence is 16 residues long. Germline CDR1 and CDR2: MNHNS and SASEGT. CDR3 DNA: TGTGCCAGCAGTGGGGACAGGAGCGCAACTAATGAAAAACTGTTTTTT. This gives the protein CASSGDRSATNEKLFF.

This clone has a handful of counts. The V and J genes are TRBV29-1 and TRBJ2-1; 11 bases are a match to TRBD2. V lost 6 bases and J lost 4; bases outside the gene matches: 5. This CDR3 is built from 14 residues. Germline V lookup: CDR1 SQVTM, CDR2 ANQGSEA. The CDR3 coding sequence is TGCAGCGTCGAAACTAGCGGGAGATACAATGAGCAGTTCTTC. This gives the protein CSVETSGRYNEQFF.

The V gene is TRBV6-5, the J gene TRBJ1-5; D is uncertain. Looked up from germline, CDR1 is MNHEY and CDR2 is SVGAGI. The length of the CDR3 is 13 residues. The V end was cut by 6 bases, the J end by 5 bases, with 11 bases between. DNA of the CDR3: TGTGCCAGCAGCCAGATAGCACATCAGCCCCAGCATTTT. Its protein product is CASSQIAHQPQHF.

The chain recombines TRBV9 with TRBJ2-7, with D tentatively TRBD1 (6 bases). Germline CDR1 and CDR2: SGDLS and YYNGEE. V gave up 3 bases and J gave up 1 base, with 11 bases separating them. This CDR3 comprises 14 residues. CDR3 DNA: TGTGCCAGCAGCGAAACGACAGGATCCTACGAGCAGTACTTC. This sequence encodes CASSETTGSYEQYF.

V usage is TRBV5-1 and J usage is TRBJ1-2, with 11 bases aligning to TRBD1. Germline CDR1 reads SGHRS; CDR2 reads YFSETQ. The CDR3 is 15 residues long. Germline trimming cut 4 bases from V and 4 bases from J; bases unmatched to any gene: 6. CDR3 bases: TGCGCCAGCAGCCACGGACAGGGGGCTGGCTATGGCTACACCTTC. Translating gives CASSHGQGAGYGYTF.

The gene calls are TRBV7-9 and TRBJ2-7; 10 nucleotides agree with TRBD2. Germline V gene sequence: CDR1 SEHNR, CDR2 FQNEAQ (reference sequence). The CDR3 consists of 14 residues. Trimming took 7 bases from V and 2 from J; bases not matched to a gene: 5. CDR3 sequence reads: CASKETSGPYEQYF. CDR3 DNA sequence: TGTGCCAGCAAAGAGACTAGCGGGCCCTACGAGCAGTACTTC.

The chain couples TRBV5-6 to TRBJ1-4; 10 nucleotides align to TRBD1. The CDR3 consists of 13 residues. The germline CDR1 and CDR2 sequences are SGHDT and YYEEEE. V gave up 2 bases and J gave up 13 bases; unmatched junction bases: 5. The CDR3 coding sequence is TGTGCCAGCAGCTTTAAGGACAGGGGGAGACTGTTTTTT. The encoded protein is CASSFKDRGRLFF.

This sequence joins TRBV7-2 and TRBJ1-1; a weak D match, TRBD1 (5 bases). CDR3 size: 16 residues. Germline V lookup: CDR1 SGHTA, CDR2 FQGNSA. The V gene lost 1 base and the J gene lost 0 bases, with 12 bases spanning the gap. The CDR3, as DNA: TGTGCCAGCAGCTTAGGGGGCACAGGAGTGAACACTGAAGCTTTCTTT. Amino acid sequence: CASSLGGTGVNTEAFF.

The rearrangement joins TRBV28 to TRBJ1-2, with a tentative D call TRBD1 (5 bases). V lost 8 bases, J lost 4 bases, and 20 bases lay in between. Germline V lookup: CDR1 MDHEN, CDR2 SYDVKM. This CDR3 is built from 15 residues. The CDR3 DNA reads TGTGCCAGCGTCATTCGGGGGGAGGAGAGCTATGGCTACACCTTC. It specifies CASVIRGEESYGYTF.

This sequence joins TRBV5-1 and TRBJ2-6, with D hard to call. The CDR3 totals 15 residues. V lost 4 bases and J 0 bases, leaving 8 bases between the germline ends. The germline V gene encodes CDR1 SGHRS and CDR2 YFSETQ. The CDR3 nucleotides read TGCGCCAGCAGCAAAGACAACTCTGGGGCCAACGTCCTGACTTTC. Its translation: CASSKDNSGANVLTF.

This clone was counted only a few times. The V gene is TRBV2, the J gene TRBJ2-7, with D uncertain. Between the trimmed V and J ends, which lost 0 bases and 3 bases, there was a span of 9 bases. The CDR3 extends over 14 amino acids. Per the germline V gene, CDR1 is SNHLY and CDR2 is FYNNEI. The CDR3 reads CASSEALPGYEQYF. The CDR3 DNA is TGTGCCAGCAGTGAAGCTCTCCCGGGCTACGAGCAGTACTTC.

This clone was counted only a few times. This chain uses TRBV7-2 with TRBJ2-5; tentative D call: TRBD2 (5 bases). Per the germline V gene, CDR1 is SGHTA and CDR2 is FQGNSA. There are 14 residues in the CDR3. Trimming took 5 bases from V and 3 from J, leaving 13 bases between them. CDR3 DNA sequence: TGTGCCAGCAGCCCCACTAGAAGAGAAGAGACCCAGTACTTC. Amino acid sequence: CASSPTRREETQYF.

In its sample, this clone was seen a few times. The CDR3 DNA sequence: TGCGCCAGCAGCATCGGGAACAATGAGCAGTTCTTC. Encoded protein: CASSIGNNEQFF. The genes are TRBV5-1 and TRBJ2-1; D is possibly TRBD2 (5 bases). The CDR3 has 12 residues. CDR1 is SGHRS and CDR2 is YFSETQ in the germline V gene. V gave up 4 bases and J gave up 5 bases, with 7 bases separating them.

Only a few counts were recorded for this clone. This chain connects TRBV6-1 to TRBJ1-4; 9 bases agree with TRBD1. Trimming cost V 6 bases and J 8 bases; bases outside gene matches: 7. The germline gives CDR1 MNHNS, CDR2 SASEGT. The CDR3 is made up of 14 amino acids. The CDR3 here is CASSTGTGIEKLFF. Here the CDR3 DNA reads TGTGCCAGCAGCACCGGGACAGGGATAGAAAAACTGTTTTTT.

V usage is TRBV27 and J usage is TRBJ1-5; TRBD1 aligns across 7 bases. Losses at the gene ends were 6 bases for V and 0 bases for J; bases not matched to a gene: 5. The CDR3 runs to 15 residues. The germline V gene has CDR1 MNHEY and CDR2 SMNVEV (reference sequence). For the CDR3, the DNA is TGTGCCAGCAGCCGGACAGGACATAGCAATCAGCCCCAGCATTTT. It codes for CASSRTGHSNQPQHF.

The V gene is TRBV9, the J gene TRBJ2-3, with 8 bases fitting TRBD2. Looked up from germline, CDR1 is SGDLS and CDR2 is YYNGEE. The CDR3 runs to 15 residues. J lost 4 bases, V lost 0 bases, and 4 bases had no gene match. The CDR3 here is CASSVDSGAPDTQYF. CDR3 sequence (DNA): TGTGCCAGCAGCGTAGATAGCGGGGCTCCAGATACGCAGTATTTT.